Listed below are T cell receptor beta chains from one sample, sequenced in a study of shared clonotypes between healthy human individuals. The protocol was immunoSEQ multiplex PCR, while the TCRdb copy is restricted to in-frame clones and leaves out a portion. The sample holds some 580,000 clones, 95% to 98% seen once. The sequenced sample was naive CD8+ T cells sorted from blood. These receptors all stem from a man aged 25-45 years in good health. The conserved cysteine and the conserved F or W are not part of the CDR3 here. The order of the fields is J gene, clone size, V gene, D gene, CDR3 protein. D genes are given only for firm matches. The size entry is marked missing in some rows and otherwise reads once, few, many or a size class.

>TRBJ2-7|-|TRBV27|-
ASYGPLGSYEQY
>TRBJ2-1|-|TRBV7-8|-
GSSLYGNEQF
>TRBJ2-1|once|TRBV9|TRBD1
ASSVMGQAHNEQF
>TRBJ2-1|-|TRBV14|-
ASSQDITNNEQF
>TRBJ2-1|-|TRBV11-3|-
ASSPRDNEQF
>TRBJ2-7|-|TRBV7-9|-
ASSSGTAAYEQY
>TRBJ2-1|-|TRBV7-8|-
ASSLRLDNEQF
>TRBJ2-1|-|TRBV6-5|TRBD2
ASSYSVAGGDNEQF
>TRBJ2-2|-|TRBV29-1|-
SAADGELF
>TRBJ2-1|once|TRBV29-1|-
SVSLRDNEQF
>TRBJ2-3|-|TRBV9|-
ASSGDTQY
>TRBJ2-5|-|TRBV25-1|-
ASSDLGGRETQY
>TRBJ1-3|-|TRBV5-4|TRBD1
ASSLDRISSGNTIY
>TRBJ2-7|-|TRBV18|TRBD2
ASSPPSGRNSYEQY
>TRBJ2-3|-|TRBV5-5|TRBD1
ASSQTGTGFYTDTQY
>TRBJ2-3|-|TRBV4-1|-
ASSRQDVTDTQY
>TRBJ2-7|-|TRBV18|TRBD2
ASSPLAGGYEQY
>TRBJ2-1|few|TRBV19|TRBD2
ASSYAAGLEKSYNEQF
>TRBJ2-7|-|TRBV13|TRBD2
ASSQSTSGSSYEQY
>TRBJ1-2|-|TRBV7-6|-
ASSLTDGSYGYT
>TRBJ2-3|-|TRBV7-8|-
ASSLGNLREDTQY
>TRBJ1-1|-|TRBV10-2|-
ASSDIENTEAF
>TRBJ2-3|-|TRBV19|-
ASSIGTRTQY